This T cell receptor (beta chain) was obtained from a study of shared clonotypes between healthy human individuals. Study results and caveats: Generally, naive subsets came out with larger estimated richness than memory subsets. Shared clonotypes across all four donors exceeded non-shared ones in generation probability.

V shed 0 bases and J 4 bases; nucleotides not matched to a gene: 5. The CDR3 runs 14 residues. Germline CDR1 GTSNPN, CDR2 SVGIG (reference sequence). Naive CD8 cells lacked CD45RO, underwent positive selection for CCR7 and left out terminally differentiated effector memory CD45RA+ cells. An assay was performed, and its level was deep. TCRdb's copy holds only in-frame clones and misses some; the assay was immunoSEQ multiplex PCR. This table holds millions of clones, roughly 94% found once. Remarks on this clone: What it recognizes is unknown.

The origin of this receptor is a man between 18 and 35 years old in good health. The sample comprised naive CD8+ T cells sorted from blood. This rearrangement joins TRBV30 to TRBJ2-5; 7 positions match TRBD1. The CDR3 coding sequence is TGTGCCTGGAGTGTAGGGGGCTGGGGAGAGACCCAGTACTTC. It is translated as CAWSVGGWGETQYF.